The rows below give T cell receptor beta chains drawn from one sample of a study of cytomegalovirus exposure and HLA in healthy donors. Only in-frame clones appear in the TCRdb table, and some are missing; sequencing was by immunoSEQ multiplex PCR. The table includes approximately 110,000 clones, about 79% detected once. Source material: PBMCs. All receptors come from a man in his fifties or sixties in good health and CMV-seropositive. CDR3s include the opening cysteine and the closing phenylalanine or tryptophan. The D gene is left open where the match is weak. Clone size is stated in some rows and not others, as once, few, many or a class when expanded.

d_gene: NA
j_gene: TRBJ2-7
abundance: NA
v_gene: TRBV6-5
CDR3aa: CASSYSSVRGEQYF
CDR3nt: TGTGCCAGCAGTTACTCGTCGGTCAGAGGCGAGCAGTACTTC

d_gene: TRBD1
j_gene: TRBJ2-3
abundance: NA
v_gene: TRBV5-1
CDR3aa: CASTPQGAGTDTQYF
CDR3nt: TGCGCCAGCACCCCACAGGGGGCAGGGACAGATACGCAGTATTTT

d_gene: TRBD1
j_gene: TRBJ1-5
abundance: few
v_gene: TRBV19
CDR3aa: CASSGQGARNQPQHF
CDR3nt: TGTGCCAGTAGTGGACAGGGGGCGCGGAATCAGCCCCAGCATTTT

d_gene: NA
j_gene: TRBJ1-1
abundance: NA
v_gene: TRBV27
CDR3aa: CASSLTRTTEAFF
CDR3nt: TGTGCCAGCAGTCTGACCCGGACAACTGAAGCTTTCTTT

d_gene: TRBD1
j_gene: TRBJ2-3
abundance: few
v_gene: TRBV2
CDR3aa: CASSEPRDDRGSKATTDTQYF
CDR3nt: TGTGCCAGCAGTGAGCCCAGGGATGACAGGGGATCCAAGGCCACCACAGATACGCAGTATTTT

d_gene: NA
j_gene: TRBJ1-1
abundance: NA
v_gene: TRBV9
CDR3aa: CASSGSPVNTEAFF
CDR3nt: TGTGCCAGCAGCGGTAGTCCCGTGAACACTGAAGCTTTCTTT

d_gene: TRBD2
j_gene: TRBJ2-1
abundance: few
v_gene: TRBV5-1
CDR3aa: CASSQRGESYNEQFF
CDR3nt: TGCGCCAGCAGCCAGCGGGGGGAATCCTACAATGAGCAGTTCTTC

d_gene: TRBD1
j_gene: TRBJ1-2
abundance: NA
v_gene: TRBV4-1
CDR3aa: CASSRDRAQLPTWGYTF
CDR3nt: TGCGCCAGCAGCCGGGACAGGGCGCAGTTACCGACCTGGGGCTACACCTTC

d_gene: TRBD2
j_gene: TRBJ2-7
abundance: NA
v_gene: TRBV6-1
CDR3aa: CASSTSGGSSYEQYF
CDR3nt: TGTGCCAGCAGTACTAGCGGGGGGAGCTCCTACGAGCAGTACTTC

d_gene: NA
j_gene: TRBJ1-1
abundance: NA
v_gene: TRBV6-1
CDR3aa: CASSSQGGTEAFF
CDR3nt: TGTGCCAGCAGCTCTCAGGGCGGCACTGAAGCTTTCTTT

d_gene: NA
j_gene: TRBJ2-3
abundance: NA
v_gene: TRBV5-5
CDR3aa: CASSLGTPGDTQYF
CDR3nt: TGTGCCAGCAGCTTGGGGACTCCGGGGGATACGCAGTATTTT

d_gene: NA
j_gene: TRBJ1-4
abundance: NA
v_gene: TRBV25-1
CDR3aa: CASSVQGSTNEKLFF
CDR3nt: TGTGCCAGCAGCGTCCAGGGCTCAACTAATGAAAAACTGTTTTTT

d_gene: TRBD2
j_gene: TRBJ2-7
abundance: once
v_gene: TRBV6-6
CDR3aa: CASSHPSGTGVYEQYF
CDR3nt: TGTGCCAGCAGTCATCCAAGCGGGACCGGGGTTTACGAGCAGTACTTC

d_gene: NA
j_gene: TRBJ2-3
abundance: NA
v_gene: TRBV6-1
CDR3aa: CASGLASSHGTQYF
CDR3nt: TGTGCCAGCGGACTTGCTTCTTCTCATGGTACGCAGTATTTT

d_gene: NA
j_gene: TRBJ2-2
abundance: NA
v_gene: TRBV20-1
CDR3aa: CSAWRELFF
CDR3nt: TGCAGTGCTTGGCGGGAGCTGTTTTTT

d_gene: NA
j_gene: TRBJ1-4
abundance: NA
v_gene: TRBV20-1
CDR3aa: CSARMGEKLFF
CDR3nt: TGCAGTGCTAGGATGGGCGAAAAACTGTTTTTT

d_gene: NA
j_gene: TRBJ1-2
abundance: NA
v_gene: TRBV4-1
CDR3aa: CASSQQSGDLNYGYTF
CDR3nt: TGCGCCAGCAGCCAACAATCCGGGGATCTGAACTATGGCTACACCTTC

d_gene: TRBD1
j_gene: TRBJ1-1
abundance: few
v_gene: TRBV19
CDR3aa: CASQDRGRETDTEAFF
CDR3nt: TGTGCCAGTCAGGACAGGGGGCGTGAGACCGACACTGAAGCTTTCTTT

d_gene: TRBD1
j_gene: TRBJ1-5
abundance: NA
v_gene: TRBV23-1
CDR3aa: CASTLGTGKSSNQSQHF
CDR3nt: TGCGCCAGCACCCTCGGGACAGGGAAAAGTAGCAATCAGTCCCAGCATTTT

d_gene: NA
j_gene: TRBJ2-3
abundance: NA
v_gene: TRBV7-2
CDR3aa: CASSIRGRSTDTQYF
CDR3nt: TGTGCCAGCAGTATCCGGGGGAGAAGCACAGATACGCAGTATTTT

d_gene: NA
j_gene: TRBJ2-5
abundance: few
v_gene: TRBV5-6
CDR3aa: CASSLFSDQETQYF
CDR3nt: TGTGCCAGCAGCTTGTTTTCGGACCAAGAGACCCAGTACTTC

d_gene: NA
j_gene: TRBJ2-5
abundance: once
v_gene: TRBV9
CDR3aa: CASSVERRPQETQYF
CDR3nt: TGTGCCAGCAGCGTTGAGAGGCGGCCCCAAGAGACCCAGTACTTC

d_gene: NA
j_gene: TRBJ2-1
abundance: NA
v_gene: TRBV19
CDR3aa: CASRKDTSSYNEQFF
CDR3nt: TGTGCCAGTAGAAAAGACACGAGCTCCTACAATGAGCAGTTCTTC

d_gene: TRBD2
j_gene: TRBJ2-7
abundance: NA
v_gene: TRBV30
CDR3aa: CAWSPPSGTSGSYEQYF
CDR3nt: TGTGCCTGGAGTCCCCCCTCCGGGACTAGCGGTTCCTACGAGCAGTACTTC

d_gene: NA
j_gene: TRBJ1-2
abundance: few
v_gene: TRBV15
CDR3aa: CATSRDNGGGYTF
CDR3nt: TGTGCCACCAGCAGAGATAACGGGGGTGGCTACACCTTC

d_gene: TRBD1
j_gene: TRBJ1-5
abundance: NA
v_gene: TRBV4-2
CDR3aa: CASSQFGTARNQPQHF
CDR3nt: TGTGCCAGCAGCCAGTTCGGGACAGCCCGCAATCAGCCCCAGCATTTT

d_gene: NA
j_gene: TRBJ2-5
abundance: NA
v_gene: TRBV7-3
CDR3aa: CASSLMGRGDEETQYF
CDR3nt: TGTGCCAGCAGCTTAATGGGCAGGGGAGATGAAGAGACCCAGTACTTC